This T cell receptor (beta chain) was identified during a study of T cells after yellow fever vaccination. This clonotype came up many times. TCRdb reprocessed the 5' RACE reads via MiXCR and lists one record per CDR3 protein. This table holds over 150,000 distinct CDR3 sequences, roughly 6.2% found once. CDR1 MDHEN and CDR2 SYDVKM come from the germline V gene. V was clipped by 3 bases and J by 2 bases; unmatched bases: 2. This CDR3 has 14 residues. The specimen comprised CD4+ T cells sorted from PBMCs, sampled on the day of the first yellow fever vaccination. This TCR was recovered from a man aged 18 to 29 who received the YFV17D yellow fever vaccine. The V and J genes are TRBV28 and TRBJ2-5, with 8 nucleotides matching TRBD2. CDR3 nucleotide sequence: TGTGCCAGCAGTTTGGGCGGGGGGCAAGAGACCCAGTACTTC. This sequence encodes CASSLGGGQETQYF. The variable domain in full, completed from reference TRBV28 and TRBJ2-5, reads DVKVTQSSRYLVKRTGEKVFLECVQDMDHENMFWYRQDPGLGLRLIYFSYDVKMKEKGDIPEGYSVSREKKERFSLILESASTNQTSMYLCASSLGGGQETQYFGPGTRLLVL.